This TCR beta chain was sequenced during a study of spatial heterogeneity in lung cancer. Study background: The study observed each unique TCR and UMI combination more than ten times on average in raw reads.

Every molecule of TCR cDNA had its own unique molecular identifier. TCRdb fed the 5' RACE reads into MiXCR, producing one record per CDR3 protein. The sample yields around 92,000 distinct CDR3 sequences, about 12% seen once. The time point is: sample taken at primary tumor resection. Whole RNA, which was extracted from tumor, nontumor lung tissue or frozen PBMC, was sequenced without any cell sorting. Study results and caveats: Ubiquitous, expanded tumor-derived TCRs were more frequently observed in blood at resection than at follow-up.

Remarks on this clonotype: The antigen is not known.

This receptor was obtained from a male donor with early-stage non-small cell lung cancer. The sequencing used PBMCs, collected at surgery.

The CDR3 DNA reads as TGTGCCAGCAGCCAAGTGCGTCGGGGCACTGAAGCTTTCTTT. It specifies CASSQVRRGTEAFF. The V and J genes are TRBV4-2 and TRBJ1-1, with unresolved D. Germline V gives CDR1 LGHNA, CDR2 YNFKEQ. CDR3 length: 14 amino acids. V was shortened by 1 base and J by 4 bases, with 10 bases between the two germline ends.